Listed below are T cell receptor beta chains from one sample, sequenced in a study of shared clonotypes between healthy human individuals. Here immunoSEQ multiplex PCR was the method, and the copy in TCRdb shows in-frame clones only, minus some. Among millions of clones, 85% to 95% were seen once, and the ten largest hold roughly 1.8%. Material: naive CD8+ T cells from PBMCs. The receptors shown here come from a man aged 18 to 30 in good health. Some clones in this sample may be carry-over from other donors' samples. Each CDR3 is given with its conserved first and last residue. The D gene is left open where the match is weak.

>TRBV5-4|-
CASSYNRAGNTEAFF
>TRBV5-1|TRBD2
CASSAGVSYNEQFF
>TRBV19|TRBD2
CASSIVGLAGGYNEQFF
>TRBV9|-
CASSVVGTALDEQYF
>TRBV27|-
CASSLSVFLNTEAFF
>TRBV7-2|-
CASSLAPQGRTEAFF
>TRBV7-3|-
CASSLGLNNEQFF
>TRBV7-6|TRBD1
CASRLGQGPQNTEAFF
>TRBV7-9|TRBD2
CASMPLAGALYEQYF
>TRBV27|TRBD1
CASSIGTGGFYGYTF
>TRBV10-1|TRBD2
CASRSGREEGNEQFF
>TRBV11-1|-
CASSLGLGHTYEQYF
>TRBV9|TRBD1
CASSAGTGVEKLFF
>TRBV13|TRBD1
CASSPTGVSYEQYF
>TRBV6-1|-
CASDIGNQPQHF
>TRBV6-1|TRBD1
CASRPPGQGNEQFF
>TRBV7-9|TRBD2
CASSLVAGVTGELFF
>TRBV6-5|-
CASSYFGLGVTYEQYF
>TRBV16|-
CASSPSGDNEQFF
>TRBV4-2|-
CASSQDRQFSYEQYF
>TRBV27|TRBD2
CASRFSSGSYNEQFF
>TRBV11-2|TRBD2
CASSFRGRVGEQYF
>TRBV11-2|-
CASSLGGSSYEQYF
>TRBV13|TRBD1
CASSATGQGDYEQYF
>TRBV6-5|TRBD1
CASMQGAEETQYF
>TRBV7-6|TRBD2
CASSSTSGRLEYF
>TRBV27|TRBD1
CASSLWDRSHEQYF
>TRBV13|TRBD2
CASSFYLSGNTDTQYF
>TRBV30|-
CAWSVLGYLDAHEQYF
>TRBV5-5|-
CASSAAGGFVYEQYF
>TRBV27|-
CASSQTRFGEQYF
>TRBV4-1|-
CASSQVHLPNNSPLHF
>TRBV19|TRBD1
CASSIDDRGTGELFF
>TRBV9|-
CASCRLMSSTDTQYF
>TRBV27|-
CASSRRADSYNEQFF
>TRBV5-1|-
CASSLGLWGPNEQFF
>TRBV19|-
CASSIEQGGSYEQYF
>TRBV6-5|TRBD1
CASSYDRGPYNEQFF
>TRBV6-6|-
CASSYRTGANTEAFF
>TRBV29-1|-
CSVRVQANYGYTF
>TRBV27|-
CASTMDSSYNEQFF
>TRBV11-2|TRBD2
CASSTSGWREEEGNEQFF